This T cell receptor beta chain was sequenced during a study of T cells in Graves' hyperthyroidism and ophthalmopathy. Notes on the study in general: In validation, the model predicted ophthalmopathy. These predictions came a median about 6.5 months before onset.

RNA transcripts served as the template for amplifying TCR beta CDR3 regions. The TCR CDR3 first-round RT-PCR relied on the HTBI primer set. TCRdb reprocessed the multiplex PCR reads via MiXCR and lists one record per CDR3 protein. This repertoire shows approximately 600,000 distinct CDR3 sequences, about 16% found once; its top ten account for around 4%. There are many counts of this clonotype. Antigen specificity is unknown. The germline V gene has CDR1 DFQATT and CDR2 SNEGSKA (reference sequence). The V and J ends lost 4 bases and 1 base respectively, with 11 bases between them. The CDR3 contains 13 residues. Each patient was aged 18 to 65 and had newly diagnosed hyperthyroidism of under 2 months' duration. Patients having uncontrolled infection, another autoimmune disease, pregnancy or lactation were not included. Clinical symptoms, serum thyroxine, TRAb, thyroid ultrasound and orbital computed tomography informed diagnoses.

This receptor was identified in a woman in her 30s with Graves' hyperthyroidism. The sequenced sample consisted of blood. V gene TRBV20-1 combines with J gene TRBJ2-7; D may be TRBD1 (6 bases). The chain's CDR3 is CSANRDTSYEQYF. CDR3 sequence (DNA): TGCAGTGCTAACCGGGACACGTCCTACGAGCAGTACTTC.